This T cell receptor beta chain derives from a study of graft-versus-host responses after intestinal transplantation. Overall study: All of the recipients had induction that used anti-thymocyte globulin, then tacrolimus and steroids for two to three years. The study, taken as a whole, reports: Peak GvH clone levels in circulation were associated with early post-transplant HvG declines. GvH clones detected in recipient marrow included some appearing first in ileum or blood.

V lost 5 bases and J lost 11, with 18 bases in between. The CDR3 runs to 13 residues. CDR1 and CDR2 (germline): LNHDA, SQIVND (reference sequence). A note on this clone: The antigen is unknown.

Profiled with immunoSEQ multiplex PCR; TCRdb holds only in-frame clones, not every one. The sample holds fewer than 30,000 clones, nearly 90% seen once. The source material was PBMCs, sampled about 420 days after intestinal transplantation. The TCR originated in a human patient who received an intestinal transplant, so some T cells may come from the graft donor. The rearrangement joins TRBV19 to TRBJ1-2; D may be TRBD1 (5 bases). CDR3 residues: CASSPGTERGYTF. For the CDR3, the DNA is TGTGCCAGTAGTCCCGGGACCGAAAGAGGGTACACCTTC.